Shown below are 31 T cell receptor beta chains from a single sample sequenced in a study of beta chain features in type 1 diabetes. These receptors have no identified antigens. The whole isolated RNA underwent reverse transcription, so sequencing captured expressed TCRB transcripts. Using immunoSEQ multiplex PCR, the repertoire was profiled, and TCRdb retains in-frame clones only, with some absent. The sample includes about 28,000 clones, about two thirds of them seen just once. Notes on the study in general: All four CD4+ subsets of Type 1 diabetes patients contained TCRB CDR3s that were moderately but significantly shorter.

The source material was Tregs from blood. The origin of the receptors is a woman aged 25 to 39 with type 1 diabetes.

This clone was counted once. This sequence joins TRBV7-9 and TRBJ1-3; TRBD1 is a possible D gene (5 bases). Germline-derived CDR1 and CDR2 are SEHNR and FQNEAQ (reference sequence). CDR3 length equals 15 residues. V shed 6 bases and J shed 2 bases, with 14 bases lying between them. CDR3 nucleotides: TGTGCCAGCAGACCCCAGGGAGGACCTGGAAACACCATATATTTT. Translating it yields CASRPQGGPGNTIYF.

This clone was counted a few times. This chain links TRBV30 with TRBJ1-5; D gene ambiguous. The CDR3 has 13 amino acids. V lost 2 bases to trimming and J lost 1 base, with 6 bases between them. Germline CDR1 is GTSNPN and CDR2 is SVGIG (reference sequence). The CDR3 is CAWSMRSNQPQHF. DNA for the CDR3: TGTGCCTGGAGTATGCGCAGCAATCAGCCCCAGCATTTT.

V gene TRBV28 combines with J gene TRBJ1-6; D gene ambiguous. In germline, CDR1 is MDHEN, CDR2 SYDVKM. Between the trimmed V and J ends, which lost 5 bases and 8 bases, there was a span of 16 bases. CDR3 length equals 15 residues. This CDR3 is CASSSRTLGHSPLHF. The CDR3 DNA sequence: TGTGCCAGCAGTAGCCGGACTCTCGGTCATTCACCCCTCCACTTT.

This chain connects TRBV10-1 to TRBJ2-3; the match to TRBD2 covers 9 bases. The V gene's germline CDR1 is WNHNN and CDR2 SYGVQD (reference sequence). After removal of 6 bases from V and 1 base from J, the junction contained 5 bases not matched to a gene. The CDR3 runs 15 residues. The CDR3 nucleotides read TGCGCCAGCAGAGAGGGACTAGCAGGCACAGATACGCAGTATTTT. This codes for CASREGLAGTDTQYF.

This chain links TRBV29-1 with TRBJ2-2; D is possibly TRBD2 (5 bases). Germline V lookup: CDR1 SQVTM, CDR2 ANQGSEA. The V gene lost 4 bases and the J gene lost 3 bases, with 9 bases spanning the gap. The CDR3 totals 13 residues. CDR3 sequence: CSVGRRDTGELFF. In DNA form, the CDR3 reads TGCAGCGTTGGGAGGCGGGACACCGGGGAGCTGTTTTTT.

The table lists this clone with a few counts. This chain connects TRBV5-1 to TRBJ1-5; perhaps TRBD1 as D (5 bases). The CDR3 runs to 15 residues. V lost 4 bases to trimming and J lost 7 bases, with 18 bases between them. From germline, CDR1 is SGHRS and CDR2 YFSETQ. The CDR3 nucleotides are TGCGCCAGCAGCGAAGTAGCAGGGCCGGAGCAGCCCCAGCATTTT. Translation gives CASSEVAGPEQPQHF.

The chain combines TRBV2 with TRBJ2-4; TRBD1 matches 7 bases. The J segment lost 9 bases and the V segment lost 5 bases, leaving 10 bases of the junction unmatched. Germline loops: CDR1 SNHLY, CDR2 FYNNEI. The CDR3 consists of 14 residues. CDR3: CASSSGTDAVIQYF. In DNA, the CDR3 is TGTGCCAGCAGTTCCGGGACAGACGCGGTCATTCAGTACTTC.

The chain links TRBV27 to TRBJ2-7; maybe TRBD1 (5 bases). Trimming took 0 bases from V and 12 from J, leaving 12 bases between them. Germline lookup yields CDR1 MNHEY and CDR2 SMNVEV (reference sequence). This CDR3 has 12 residues. This CDR3 is CASSLSGLVLYF. The CDR3 nucleotides read TGTGCCAGCAGTTTATCGGGGCTAGTTCTGTACTTC.

This chain connects TRBV19 to TRBJ2-5; weak D call: TRBD1 (7 bases). The J call may be wrong; the DNA end is better matched by TRBJ2-7. This CDR3 is 13 amino acids long. CDR1 and CDR2 (germline): LNHDA, SQIVND (reference sequence). The CDR3, as DNA: TGTGCCAGTAGTAGACAGGGACTCCACGAGCAGTACTTC. Amino acids: CASSRQGLHEQYF.

This chain links TRBV5-1 with TRBJ2-7; maybe TRBD2 (5 bases). The germline V gene has CDR1 SGHRS and CDR2 YFSETQ. V lost 1 base, J lost 1 base, and 6 bases lay in between. The CDR3 is 13 amino acids. The DNA of the CDR3 is TGCGCCAGCAGCTTGCGGGAATCCTACGAGCAGTACTTC. Residues: CASSLRESYEQYF.

The chain has TRBV7-9 and TRBJ2-1, with 11 bases that match TRBD2. The germline V gene has CDR1 SEHNR and CDR2 FQNEAQ (reference sequence). V dropped 4 bases and J dropped 8; count of bases not matched to a gene: 10. The CDR3 covers 16 residues. CDR3 DNA sequence: TGTGCCAGCAGCTGGGGAATAGCGGGAGGGTATTATGAGCAGTTCTTC. Amino acids: CASSWGIAGGYYEQFF. Full variable domain (remainder filled in from reference TRBV7-9 and TRBJ2-1): DTGVSQNPRHKITKRGQNVTFRCDPISEHNRLYWYRQTLGQGPEFLTYFQNEAQLEKSRLLSDRFSAERPKGSFSTLEIQRTEQGDSAMYLCASSWGIAGGYYEQFFGPGTRLTVL.

The chain recombines TRBV6-6 with TRBJ2-7; the match to TRBD1 covers 9 bases. This CDR3 has 15 residues. Germline CDR1 and CDR2: MNHNY and SVGAGI (reference sequence). After removal of 5 bases from V and 2 bases from J, the junction contained 7 bases not matched to a gene. Here the CDR3 reads CASSRWTGVTYEQYF. The CDR3, as DNA: TGTGCCAGCAGTAGGTGGACAGGGGTGACCTACGAGCAGTACTTC.

This clone occurred once. The chain is built from TRBV5-6 and TRBJ1-5; D is possibly TRBD1 (5 bases). The CDR3 is 17 residues long. The V end was cut by 0 bases, the J end by 0 bases, with 13 bases between. In germline, CDR1 is SGHDT, CDR2 YYEEEE. The CDR3 sequence: CASSLASGGGSNQPQHF. Written as DNA, the CDR3 is TGTGCCAGCAGCTTGGCAAGCGGCGGGGGTAGCAATCAGCCCCAGCATTTT. The full variable domain, in which reference TRBV5-6 and TRBJ1-5 provide the parts outside the CDR3, is DAGVTQSPTHLIKTRGQQVTLRCSPKSGHDTVSWYQQALGQGPQFIFQYYEEEERQRGNFPDRFSGHQFPNYSSELNVNALLLGDSALYLCASSLASGGGSNQPQHFGDGTRLSIL.

CDR3 sequence: CASSMTSGRGNEQFF. The CDR3 region has the DNA TGTGCCAGCTCGATGACTAGCGGGAGGGGCAATGAGCAGTTCTTC. The V call is TRBV18, the J call TRBJ2-1; 14 positions match TRBD2. V was clipped by 6 bases and J by 6 bases; unmatched bases: 4. The germline gives CDR1 KGHSH, CDR2 LQKENI. The CDR3 length is 15 residues.

This clone was picked up one time. V usage is TRBV7-8 and J usage is TRBJ2-1; a possible D gene is TRBD2 (5 bases). This CDR3 is built from 14 residues. Trimming cost V 3 bases and J 5 bases, with 11 bases left between them. CDR1 is SGHVS and CDR2 is FQNEAQ in the germline V gene. CDR3: CASSFSEVNNEQFF. The CDR3, as DNA: TGTGCCAGCAGCTTTAGCGAGGTAAACAATGAGCAGTTCTTC. Full variable domain (remainder filled in from reference TRBV7-8 and TRBJ2-1): GAGVSQSPRYKVAKRGQDVALRCDPISGHVSLFWYQQALGQGPEFLTYFQNEAQLDKSGLPSDRFFAERPEGSVSTLKIQRTQQEDSAVYLCASSFSEVNNEQFFGPGTRLTVL.

In its sample, this clone was seen once. The chain combines TRBV6-6 with TRBJ1-6, with 9 positions matching TRBD1. This CDR3 spans 16 amino acids. Germline assignment: CDR1 MNHNY and CDR2 SVGAGI (reference sequence). With 7 bases clipped from V and 6 bases from J, the junction kept 10 bases outside the gene matches. CDR3 amino acids: CASTKTGGQGNSPLHF. The CDR3 coding sequence is TGTGCCAGCACAAAGACAGGGGGTCAGGGTAATTCACCCCTCCACTTT.

The chain combines TRBV10-3 with TRBJ2-3, with TRBD1 matching 12 bases. This CDR3 has 16 residues. The germline V gene encodes CDR1 ENHRY and CDR2 SYGVKD. V shed 7 bases and J 4 bases; nucleotides not matched to a gene: 9. The CDR3 DNA sequence: TGTGCCATCAATCCTGGGACAGGGGGCGTTCCAGATACGCAGTATTTT. The encoded protein is CAINPGTGGVPDTQYF.

The V and J genes are TRBV7-3 and TRBJ2-5; D gene unclear. Trimming shortened V by 2 bases and J by 4 bases, and 8 bases separated the two germline ends. Germline CDR1 and CDR2: SGHTA and FQGTGA. The CDR3 consists of 13 residues. For the CDR3, the DNA is TGTGCCAGCAGCTTAGGCGGCGGAGAGACCCAGTACTTC. Translated: CASSLGGGETQYF.

The V gene is TRBV4-1, the J gene TRBJ2-3; 8 positions agree with TRBD2. This CDR3 has 18 amino acids. The germline V gene encodes CDR1 MGHRA and CDR2 YSYEKL. V dropped 0 bases and J dropped 6; count of bases not matched to a gene: 14. CDR3 coding DNA: TGCGCCAGCAGCCAAGATCGTTCGAGACTAGCGACCAGGGATACGCAGTATTTT. This encodes CASSQDRSRLATRDTQYF.

This clone has a handful of counts. The J gene is TRBJ2-2, the V gene TRBV7-3; perhaps TRBD2 as D (6 bases). The CDR3 is 15 residues long. With 3 bases removed from V and 6 bases from J, the gap between germline ends came to 14 bases. Germline values: CDR1 SGHTA, CDR2 FQGTGA. The CDR3 loop reads CASSFFRGLPGELFF. The CDR3 DNA sequence: TGTGCCAGCAGCTTTTTCCGGGGACTGCCCGGGGAGCTGTTTTTT.

The J gene is TRBJ1-5, the V gene TRBV6-5, with a possible D match to TRBD1 (5 bases). From germline, CDR1 is MNHEY and CDR2 SVGAGI. V was shortened by 4 bases and J by 2 bases, with 12 bases between the two germline ends. The CDR3 consists of 15 residues. This CDR3 reads CASSWRSGGNQPQHF. CDR3 DNA sequence: TGTGCCAGCAGTTGGAGGTCGGGGGGCAATCAGCCCCAGCATTTT.

The chain employs TRBV9 and TRBJ2-6; 7 bases map to TRBD1. Germline V lookup: CDR1 SGDLS, CDR2 YYNGEE. The CDR3 is 17 residues long. V gave up 4 bases and J gave up 6 bases; unmatched junction bases: 13. CDR3 region: CASSLREGQPQANVLTF. The CDR3, as DNA: TGTGCCAGCAGCTTAAGAGAGGGACAGCCACAGGCCAACGTCCTGACTTTC.

This clone was recorded a few times. This chain links TRBV11-2 with TRBJ2-1; 12 positions agree with TRBD2. Germline V gene data show CDR1 as SGHAT and CDR2 as FQNNGV. The CDR3 is made up of 15 amino acids. J was trimmed by 8 bases and V by 5 bases; bases with no gene match: 7. The CDR3 spells CASSLRLAGAHEQFF. CDR3 in DNA: TGTGCCAGCAGCCTCAGACTAGCGGGGGCGCATGAGCAGTTCTTC. Based on the CDR3 plus reference TRBV11-2 and TRBJ2-1, the full variable domain is EAGVAQSPRYKIIEKRQSVAFWCNPISGHATLYWYQQILGQGPKLLIQFQNNGVVDDSQLPKDRFSAERLKGVDSTLKIQPAKLEDSAVYLCASSLRLAGAHEQFFGPGTRLTVL.

This clone has just a few counts. The V and J genes are TRBV18 and TRBJ2-1, with 10 bases identical to TRBD1. This CDR3 has 16 amino acids. The V gene's germline CDR1 is KGHSH and CDR2 LQKENI. Trimming at V came to 5 bases and at J to 7 bases, leaving 11 bases not matched to a gene. The CDR3: CASSFMGTGDGNEQFF. DNA for the CDR3: TGTGCCAGCTCATTTATGGGGACAGGGGATGGGAATGAGCAGTTCTTC.

The CDR3 loop reads CASSAYAATSKQYF. The CDR3, as DNA: TGTGCCAGCAGCGCTTACGCGGCGACTAGCAAGCAGTACTTC. The chain combines TRBV7-9 with TRBJ2-7, with 7 bases that match TRBD2. Germline V gene data show CDR1 as SEHNR and CDR2 as FQNEAQ (reference sequence). V dropped 5 bases and J dropped 8; count of bases not matched to a gene: 12. The CDR3 is 14 residues long.

V gene TRBV5-1 combines with J gene TRBJ2-3; TRBD1 agrees at 7 bases. Per the germline V gene, CDR1 is SGHRS and CDR2 is YFSETQ. This CDR3 has 15 amino acids. V gave up 4 bases and J gave up 2 bases; unmatched junction bases: 7. CDR3 DNA sequence: TGCGCCAGCAGCGTGGACGGACAGGACACAGATACGCAGTATTTT. Amino acid sequence: CASSVDGQDTDTQYF.

In this sample, this clone turned up a few times. V usage is TRBV14 and J usage is TRBJ2-7; D possibly corresponds to TRBD2 (6 bases). From germline, CDR1 is SGHDN and CDR2 FVKESK. There are 14 residues in the CDR3. V was clipped by 0 bases and J by 9 bases, with 15 bases between them. The CDR3 loop is CASSQDFEGLWQYF. The CDR3 DNA sequence: TGTGCCAGCAGCCAAGATTTCGAAGGACTATGGCAGTACTTC.

This rearrangement joins TRBV5-1 to TRBJ2-3, with 9 bases fitting TRBD2. The CDR3 sequence is 15 residues long. The V segment lost 3 bases and the J segment 6 bases; nucleotides outside the gene matches: 8. Per germline, CDR1 SGHRS and CDR2 YFSETQ. CDR3 nucleotide sequence: TGCGCCAGCAGCTGGCGGCGGGAGGGCCCCGATACGCAGTATTTT. Encoded protein: CASSWRREGPDTQYF.

The chain is built from TRBV28 and TRBJ2-7; D is uncertain. This CDR3 is 13 amino acids long. Germline lookup yields CDR1 MDHEN and CDR2 SYDVKM. Trimming took 3 bases from V and 3 from J, leaving 9 bases between them. The CDR3 bases are TGTGCCAGCAGTTTTGTGGCGGTCTACGAGCAGTACTTC. Protein product: CASSFVAVYEQYF. The complete variable domain, with remaining parts taken from reference TRBV28 and TRBJ2-7, reads DVKVTQSSRYLVKRTGEKVFLECVQDMDHENMFWYRQDPGLGLRLIYFSYDVKMKEKGDIPEGYSVSREKKERFSLILESASTNQTSMYLCASSFVAVYEQYFGPGTRLTVT.

The V gene is TRBV19, the J gene TRBJ1-5; unclear D gene. This CDR3 contains 15 residues. The V end lost 4 bases, the J end lost 5 bases, and 15 bases lay between the germline ends. From germline, CDR1 is LNHDA and CDR2 SQIVND (reference sequence). CDR3: CASSTTLDYYQPQHF. The CDR3 bases are TGTGCCAGTAGTACGACCCTCGACTACTATCAGCCCCAGCATTTT.

The chain's CDR3 is CASTPYGYGYTF. CDR3 sequence (DNA): TGTGCCAGCACCCCTTACGGTTATGGCTACACCTTC. The chain is built from TRBV6-6 and TRBJ1-2; D is uncertain. V dropped 7 bases and J dropped 5 bases, with 11 bases sitting between them. From germline, CDR1 is MNHNY and CDR2 SVGAGI (reference sequence). This CDR3 spans 12 amino acids.